This TCR beta chain originates from a study of CD8+ T cells in alopecia areata. Study context: Severity among treated patients was scored by the percentage of scalp area affected. Points from the study as a whole: Having one nonresponder leaves uncertain how baseline CD8+ expansion relates to response. Clonality exceeded that of normal scalp in lesional scalp, most notably in alopecia totalis/universalis.

cDNA serving as the sequencing template came from extracted, reverse transcribed RNA. Repertoires were generated with immunoSEQ multiplex PCR, while TCRdb's copy carries only in-frame clones and drops some. The sample has 90,000 to 150,000 clones, approximately 52% seen once. With respect to this clone: The antigen remains undetermined.

Treatment in this sample: oral pan-JAK inhibitor, 5-10 mg twice daily. Alopecia areata patients provided lesional scalp punch biopsies and peripheral blood, both collected for the study. The CDR3 runs 15 residues. V lost 4 bases and J lost 3, with 14 bases in between. The germline CDR1 and CDR2 sequences are SNHLY and FYNNEI. The genes are TRBV2 and TRBJ2-3, with D perhaps matching TRBD2 (6 bases). The sample here was CD8+ T cells sorted from blood, taken at week 4, from a patient treated with tofacitinib. The clonotype was recovered from a human donor with alopecia areata. The CDR3 nucleotides are TGTGCCAGCAGTGGGGAGCCTGGAGGGACAGATACGCAGTATTTT. It codes for CASSGEPGGTDTQYF.